This record looks at one T cell receptor beta chain sequence and its context. The table came from immunoSEQ multiplex PCR; TCRdb's copy has only in-frame clones and leaves some out. Here the sample spans about 21,000 clones, approximately 80% being singletons. Germline loops: CDR1 MDHEN, CDR2 SYDVKM. Deletions cut 7 bases from V and 0 bases from J, with 19 bases between. The CDR3 is 17 amino acids. This entry belongs to a study of T cell responses to AZD1222 COVID-19 vaccine. The material sequenced was peripheral blood, taken on day 0 of AZD1222 vaccination. The TCR sequence derives from an adult in good health. The V call is TRBV28, the J call TRBJ2-1; D is unclear. The CDR3: CASNPGLQMSSYNEQFF. CDR3 sequence (DNA): TGTGCCAGCAACCCGGGCCTACAAATGAGCTCCTACAATGAGCAGTTCTTC.